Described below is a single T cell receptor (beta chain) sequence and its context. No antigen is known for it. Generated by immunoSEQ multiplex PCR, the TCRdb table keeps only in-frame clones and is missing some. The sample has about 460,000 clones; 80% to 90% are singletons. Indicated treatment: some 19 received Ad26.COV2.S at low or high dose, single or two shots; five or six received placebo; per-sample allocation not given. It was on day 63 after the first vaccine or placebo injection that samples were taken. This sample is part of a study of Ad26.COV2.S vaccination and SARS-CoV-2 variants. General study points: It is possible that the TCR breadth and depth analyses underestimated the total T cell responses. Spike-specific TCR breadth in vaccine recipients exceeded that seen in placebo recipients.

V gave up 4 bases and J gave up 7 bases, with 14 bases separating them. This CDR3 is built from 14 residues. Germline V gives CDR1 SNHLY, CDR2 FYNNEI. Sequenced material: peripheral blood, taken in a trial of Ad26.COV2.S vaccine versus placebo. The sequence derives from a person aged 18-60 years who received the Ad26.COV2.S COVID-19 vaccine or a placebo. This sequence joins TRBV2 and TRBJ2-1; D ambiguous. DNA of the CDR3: TGTGCCAGCAGTGGGCTACCCCTTGGGAATGAGCAGTTCTTC. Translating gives CASSGLPLGNEQFF.